This section outlines one T cell receptor beta chain sequence together with its context. What this receptor recognizes is not known. Base qualities were left out, and no much larger clone turns up one base away. From the cysteine up to the phenylalanine, the CDR3 has a length of 15 residues. Here the CDR3 DNA is all that survives: 45 bases in frame from base 1. Between the V and J ends, shortened by 4 bases and 2 bases respectively, the junction contains 11 bases. CDR1 and CDR2, per the germline V gene, are MDHEN and SYDVKM. Library preparation employed the immunoSEQ multiplex PCR assay. TCRdb took over this immuneACCESS table, retaining in-frame rearrangements with V and J assigned. Such tables are incomplete; in checked studies, under half of the missing clones stem from an unresolved V gene, and the remainder is unexplained. The sample profile shows roughly 450,000 clones; about nine tenths of them were found once. The ten largest clones capture 5% to 7% of the sample.

These data are taken from a study of control samples from healthy donors and cancer patients (TCRdb year 2020). Sequenced: PBMCs. This TCR came from a man in his forties or fifties with head and neck cancer. The rearrangement joined TRBV28 to TRBJ1-4, with no D gene named confidently. The encoded CDR3 is CASSSPVGTNEKLFF. The DNA sequence is given as TGTGCCAGCAGTTCTCCGGTGGGGACTAATGAAAAACTGTTTTTT. The CDR3 plus the reference TRBV28 and TRBJ1-4 genes for the other parts give the full variable domain: DVKVTQSSRYLVKRTGEKVFLECVQDMDHENMFWYRQDPGLGLRLIYFSYDVKMKEKGDIPEGYSVSREKKERFSLILESASTNQTSMYLCASSSPVGTNEKLFFGSGTQLSVL.